This entry is about one TCR beta chain. The CDR3 totals 12 residues. Germline V lookup: CDR1 MNHNY, CDR2 SVGAGI (reference sequence). The ends were cut back, 10 bases at V and 2 bases at J, with 9 bases in the middle. These data come from a study of control samples from healthy donors and cancer patients. Clones were read by immunoSEQ multiplex PCR, and TCRdb kept only the in-frame ones, dropping some. The sample gives about 15,000 clones, around 86% of which show up once; about 9.9% is in the top ten. This sequence joins TRBV6-6 and TRBJ1-5, with D tentatively TRBD1 (6 bases). The specimen sequenced was PBMCs. This receptor was obtained from a woman in her 70s with colorectal cancer. The CDR3 is CATHRGNQPQHF. In DNA form, the CDR3 reads TGTGCCACCCACAGGGGCAATCAGCCCCAGCATTTT.